This T cell receptor beta chain is from a study of T cells expressing NK-cell markers. A remark on this clonotype: What it binds is not known.

The TCR beta cDNA came from 5'RACE template switching with UMIs. TCRdb reanalyzed the 5' RACE reads, giving one entry per CDR3 protein sequence and no DNA. The specimen's table records roughly 420,000 distinct CDR3 sequences. Study-wide results and caveats: Specificity for HCMV among expanded NKG2C+ T cell clones was not established. A few of the donors also had these clonotypes leading their CD3+CD56-NKG2C+ fraction.

The germline gives CDR1 SGHVS, CDR2 FNYEAQ. This CDR3 has 15 residues. This TCR was sampled from a woman between 18 and 70 years old in good health. The V call is TRBV7-6, the J call TRBJ1-4. The specimen sequenced was blood T cells: a sorted CD56 or NKG2C T cell subset, CD4+ or CD8+ T cells, or bulk PBMC T cells (not recorded which). The CDR3 region is CASTGSWRDGEKLFF.